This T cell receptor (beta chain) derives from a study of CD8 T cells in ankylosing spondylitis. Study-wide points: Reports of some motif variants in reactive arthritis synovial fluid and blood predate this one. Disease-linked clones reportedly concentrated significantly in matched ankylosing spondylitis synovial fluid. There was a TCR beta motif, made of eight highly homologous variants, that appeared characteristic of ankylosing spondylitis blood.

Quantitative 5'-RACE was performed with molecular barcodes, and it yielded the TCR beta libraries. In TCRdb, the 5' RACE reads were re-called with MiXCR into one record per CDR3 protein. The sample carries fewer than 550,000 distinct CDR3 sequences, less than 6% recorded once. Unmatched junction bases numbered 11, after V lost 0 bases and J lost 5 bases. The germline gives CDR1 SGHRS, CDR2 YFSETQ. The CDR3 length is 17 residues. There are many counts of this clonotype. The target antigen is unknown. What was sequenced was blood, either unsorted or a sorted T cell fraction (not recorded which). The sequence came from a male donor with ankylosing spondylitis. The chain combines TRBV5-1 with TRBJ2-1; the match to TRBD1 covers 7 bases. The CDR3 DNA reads TGCGCCAGCAGCTTGGCCTTTTTTGGGACAGAGAACAATGAGCAGTTCTTC. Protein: CASSLAFFGTENNEQFF.